This record concerns one TCR beta chain sequence. Specified time point: baseline, week 1 (first vaccination visit). Treatment denoted: pre-vaccination baseline after standard-of-care therapy. This sample was taken from a study of a mutant IDH1 vaccine in newly diagnosed glioma. As for the study in general: Antecedent treatment encompassed radiotherapy, temozolomide, or their combination; the majority received both.

The repertoire was sequenced with immunoSEQ multiplex PCR; TCRdb's copy has only in-frame clones and lacks some. Of just under 95,000 clones in the sample, over 75% were seen once. Between the trimmed V and J ends, which lost 0 bases and 12 bases, there was a span of 12 bases. The CDR3 length is 13 residues. Looked up from germline, CDR1 is LGHNA and CDR2 is YNFKEQ. This material consisted of PBMCs, taken from a glioma patient treated with radiotherapy, temozolomide or both. This chain uses TRBV4-2 with TRBJ2-4; D not resolved. The clonotype was recovered from a man between 40 and 49 years old with glioma. The CDR3 spells CASSQETLGNQYF. The CDR3 region has the DNA TGTGCCAGCAGCCAAGAGACCCTAGGCAATCAGTACTTC.